This entry lists 5 T cell receptor beta chains sequenced from one sample in a study of blood T cell repertoires in COVID-19. Here immunoSEQ multiplex PCR was the method, and the copy in TCRdb shows in-frame clones only, minus some. The sample has more than 85,000 clones, roughly four fifths seen once. Sequencing was done on a sample of peripheral blood. The receptor set was obtained from a woman aged 55-69 years with acute or convalescent COVID-19.

CDR3 loop: CASSFWAGASGETQYF. In DNA, the CDR3 is TGTGCCAGCAGTTTTTGGGCAGGGGCGTCGGGAGAGACCCAGTACTTC. The rearrangement uses TRBV27 and TRBJ2-5; tentatively, D is TRBD1 (6 bases). This CDR3 has 16 residues. CDR1 and CDR2 (germline): MNHEY, SMNVEV (reference sequence). The V end was cut by 3 bases, the J end by 4 bases, with 18 bases between.

This chain connects TRBV5-1 to TRBJ1-2; D is unresolved. V was pared by 0 bases and J by 9 bases, with 18 bases between. The CDR3 contains 15 residues. The germline V gene has CDR1 SGHRS and CDR2 YFSETQ. In DNA, the CDR3 is TGCGCCAGCAGCTTGGCCTCGGCGGTTGCAGATCGCTACACCTTC. Its protein product is CASSLASAVADRYTF.

The V call is TRBV18, the J call TRBJ2-6, with unresolved D. Germline V gene sequence: CDR1 KGHSH, CDR2 LQKENI. Trimming removed 3 bases at V and 0 bases at J, with 6 bases between. This CDR3 has 15 amino acids. In DNA form, the CDR3 reads TGTGCCAGCTCACCTCTAAGCTCTGGGGCCAACGTCCTGACTTTC. Translating it yields CASSPLSSGANVLTF.

The chain recombines TRBV13 with TRBJ1-1, with no clear D. The CDR3 length is 15 residues. Trimming removed 4 bases at V and 1 base at J, with 13 bases between. CDR1 is PRHDT, CDR2 FYEKMQ, per germline (reference sequence). Here the CDR3 reads CASSSGGDGNTEAFF. The CDR3 nucleotides are TGTGCCAGCAGCTCTGGCGGAGACGGGAACACTGAAGCTTTCTTT.

V and J are TRBV5-4 and TRBJ1-6; TRBD1 agrees at 9 bases. The CDR3 extends over 15 amino acids. Germline V gene data show CDR1 as SGHNT and CDR2 as YYREEE (reference sequence). J was trimmed by 10 bases and V by 3 bases; bases with no gene match: 8. The CDR3 DNA is TGTGCCAGCAGCTCGGCGACAGGGGGAAACTCACCCCTCCACTTT. Residues: CASSSATGGNSPLHF.